One sample yielded the 27 T cell receptor beta chains listed below, sequenced in a study of patients and donors after allogeneic stem cell transplantation. TCRdb re-called the RT-PCR reads through MiXCR, storing one row per CDR3 protein. The repertoire holds roughly 960,000 distinct CDR3 sequences, with more than 15% as singletons. Material: blood, either unsorted or a sorted T cell fraction (not recorded which). These receptor sequences come from a human donor who was either an allogeneic HSCT recipient or a stem cell or donor lymphocyte infusion donor (not recorded which). It is not recorded whose cells these are; they may come from a transplant donor.

The J gene is TRBJ2-7, the V gene TRBV5-1; D is unresolved. This CDR3 is built from 15 residues. Trimming stripped 4 bases from V and 3 bases from J, with 17 bases between. CDR1 and CDR2 (germline): SGHRS, YFSETQ. This chain's CDR3 is CASSATGQTFYEQYF. In DNA, the CDR3 is TGCGCCAGCAGCGCCACCGGCCAGACATTCTACGAGCAGTACTTC.

This clonotype came up many times. V gene TRBV20-1 combines with J gene TRBJ2-1, with 10 bases identical to TRBD2. This CDR3 is 16 amino acids long. V shed 1 base, J shed 4 bases, and the junction held 7 bases outside the gene matches. Germline loops: CDR1 DFQATT, CDR2 SNEGSKA (reference sequence). CDR3 protein: CSARVAGTSVYNEQFF. DNA of the CDR3: TGCAGTGCTAGAGTTGCCGGGACTAGCGTATACAATGAGCAGTTCTTC.

The rearrangement uses TRBV6-5 and TRBJ1-1; D might be TRBD1 (6 bases). Trimming cost V 7 bases and J 8 bases, with 11 bases left between them. Germline assignment: CDR1 MNHEY and CDR2 SVGAGI. The CDR3 extends over 11 amino acids. The CDR3 spells CASTRGREAFF. The CDR3 nucleotides are TGTGCCAGCACCAGGGGCAGGGAAGCTTTCTTT.

In its sample, this clonotype was seen many times. This chain joins TRBV12-3 or TRBV12-4 and TRBJ1-1; D ambiguous. The CDR3 totals 13 residues. Trimming took 8 bases from V and 1 from J, leaving 11 bases between them. In DNA, the CDR3 is TGTGCCAGCGTCCCCCCACAGAACACTGAAGCTTTCTTT. Translated, it gives CASVPPQNTEAFF.

The DNA for the CDR3 is TGTGCCAGCAGCTCACCTTTGGATGGGTTCTACGAGCAGTACTTC. Protein: CASSSPLDGFYEQYF. The V call is TRBV11-2, the J call TRBJ2-7; D unresolved. In germline, CDR1 is SGHAT, CDR2 FQNNGV. This CDR3 is built from 15 residues. V was clipped by 4 bases and J by 3 bases, with 16 bases between them.

The J gene is TRBJ2-6, the V gene TRBV6-1; D unclear. Germline CDR1 reads MNHNS; CDR2 reads SASEGT. This CDR3 contains 16 residues. V dropped 2 bases and J dropped 2 bases, with 10 bases sitting between them. CDR3 residues: CASSEFGMPGANVLTF. The CDR3 coding sequence is TGTGCCAGCAGTGAATTCGGTATGCCTGGGGCCAACGTCCTGACTTTC.

This clonotype was counted only a few times. The chain couples TRBV10-3 to TRBJ2-2; 8 positions agree with TRBD1. This CDR3 is 14 amino acids long. The ends lost 7 bases at V and 6 bases at J; junction bases unmatched: 7. Per germline, CDR1 ENHRY and CDR2 SYGVKD. The CDR3 loop is CAITSGRGPGELFF. CDR3 in DNA: TGTGCCATCACATCAGGCAGGGGGCCCGGGGAGCTGTTTTTT.

This clonotype has just a few counts. The rearrangement uses TRBV12-5 and TRBJ1-2; D remains unclear. CDR1 is LGHNT, CDR2 FRNRAP, per germline. The ends were cut back, 6 bases at V and 6 bases at J, with 11 bases in the middle. The CDR3 contains 12 residues. The CDR3 reads CASGWEINGYTF. CDR3 bases: TGTGCTAGTGGGTGGGAGATTAATGGCTACACCTTC. Full variable domain (rest looked up from reference TRBV12-5 and TRBJ1-2): DARVTQTPRHKVTEMGQEVTMRCQPILGHNTVFWYRQTMMQGLELLAYFRNRAPLDDSGMPKDRFSAEMPDATLATLKIQPSEPRDSAVYFCASGWEINGYTFGSGTRLTVV.

The gene calls are TRBV27 and TRBJ1-2; unclear D gene. Germline V lookup: CDR1 MNHEY, CDR2 SMNVEV (reference sequence). V was pared by 3 bases and J by 4 bases, with 9 bases between. CDR3 length equals 13 residues. For the CDR3, the DNA is TGTGCCAGCAGTTTGAGTCCTCCCTATGGCTACACCTTC. Amino acid sequence: CASSLSPPYGYTF.

The genes are TRBV28 and TRBJ1-1; the D is unclear. V was trimmed by 3 bases and J by 10 bases, leaving 12 bases between them. The CDR3 has 12 amino acids. CDR1 MDHEN and CDR2 SYDVKM come from the germline V gene. As DNA, the CDR3 is TGTGCCAGCAGTTTGGCGGGGAATAGAGCTTTCTTT. Amino acids: CASSLAGNRAFF.

There are a few counts of this clonotype. V is TRBV2 and J is TRBJ2-5; 7 bases map to TRBD1. Germline V gene lookup returns CDR1 SNHLY and CDR2 FYNNEI. This CDR3 has 15 residues. Trimming took 8 bases from V and 2 from J; bases not matched to a gene: 11. In DNA form, the CDR3 reads TGTGCCAGCTGCCGACAGGGTAGAGGTCAAGAGACCCAGTACTTC. Amino acids: CASCRQGRGQETQYF.

This clonotype occurred a few times. The chain combines TRBV5-6 with TRBJ2-2, with a possible D match to TRBD1 (5 bases). There are 13 residues in the CDR3. V was pared by 4 bases and J by 6 bases, with 10 bases between. Per germline, CDR1 SGHDT and CDR2 YYEEEE. The CDR3 loop is CASSTIRAGELFF. In DNA form, the CDR3 reads TGTGCCAGCAGCACTATCAGGGCCGGGGAGCTGTTTTTT.

Many counts were recorded for this clonotype. The V call is TRBV12-3 or TRBV12-4, the J call TRBJ2-3; 8 bases line up with TRBD1. This CDR3 is 15 amino acids long. With 5 bases clipped from V and 3 bases from J, the junction kept 7 bases outside the gene matches. The DNA of the CDR3 is TGTGCCAGCAGTCCCGGACAGGGTCTTACAGATACGCAGTATTTT. Protein sequence: CASSPGQGLTDTQYF.

The chain uses TRBV9 and TRBJ2-7; D may be TRBD2 (6 bases). Per germline, CDR1 SGDLS and CDR2 YYNGEE. V was clipped by 4 bases and J by 3 bases, with 17 bases between them. This CDR3 has 15 amino acids. For the CDR3, the DNA is TGTGCCAGCAGCCCCCGCGGGGAAAGATTCTACGAGCAGTACTTC. This encodes CASSPRGERFYEQYF.

The V and J genes are TRBV27 and TRBJ2-7; either TRBD1 or TRBD2 may supply D (7 bases each). V was shortened by 3 bases and J by 2 bases, with 17 bases between the two germline ends. Germline loops: CDR1 MNHEY, CDR2 SMNVEV (reference sequence). The CDR3 is made up of 16 amino acids. The DNA of the CDR3 is TGTGCCAGCAGTTTGAGCGGGGACAGCGATCCCTACGAGCAGTACTTC. Translation gives CASSLSGDSDPYEQYF.

Only a few counts were recorded for this clonotype. The chain couples TRBV24-1 to TRBJ2-3; D may be TRBD1 (5 bases). Germline V lookup: CDR1 KGHDR, CDR2 SFDVKD. The CDR3 runs 17 residues. V was clipped by 4 bases and J by 1 base, with 17 bases between them. Here the CDR3 DNA reads TGTGCCACCAGTGACCTAGGCAGGGTGAATCGCACAGATACGCAGTATTTT. Translated: CATSDLGRVNRTDTQYF.

In this sample, this clonotype turned up a few times. The chain recombines TRBV20-1 with TRBJ2-1; D call uncertain. V dropped 6 bases and J dropped 8 bases, with 8 bases sitting between them. This CDR3 has 10 residues. Germline loops: CDR1 DFQATT, CDR2 SNEGSKA (reference sequence). CDR3 sequence reads: CSASYYEQFF. The CDR3 nucleotides read TGCAGTGCAAGTTACTATGAGCAGTTCTTC.

This clonotype has more than one count but fewer than ten. The rearrangement uses TRBV5-6 and TRBJ2-5; TRBD2 agrees at 8 bases. The CDR3 runs to 17 residues. The V and J ends lost 2 bases and 5 bases, in that order; junction bases with no gene match: 14. The V gene's germline CDR1 is SGHDT and CDR2 YYEEEE. CDR3 residues: CASSFGTGGAPSETQYF. CDR3 bases: TGTGCCAGCAGCTTCGGGACCGGGGGGGCCCCGTCGGAGACCCAGTACTTC.

This chain connects TRBV20-1 to TRBJ2-1; 8 nucleotides agree with TRBD1. Germline V gene lookup returns CDR1 DFQATT and CDR2 SNEGSKA (reference sequence). The CDR3 loop spans 13 amino acids. V lost 5 bases, J lost 4 bases, and 4 bases stayed unmatched. This chain's CDR3 is CSAAGGAYNEQFF. CDR3 sequence (DNA): TGCAGTGCTGCAGGGGGCGCTTACAATGAGCAGTTCTTC.

This clonotype was counted a few times. The chain combines TRBV29-1 with TRBJ1-2, with D unclear. Germline-derived CDR1 and CDR2 are SQVTM and ANQGSEA. The CDR3 loop spans 11 amino acids. With 1 base removed from V and 4 bases from J, the gap between germline ends came to 4 bases. The chain's CDR3 is CSVEGSYGYTF. The DNA for the CDR3 is TGCAGCGTTGAAGGATCCTATGGCTACACCTTC. Using reference TRBV29-1 and TRBJ1-2 for the parts outside the CDR3, the full variable domain is SAVISQKPSRDICQRGTSLTIQCQVDSQVTMMFWYRQQPGQSLTLIATANQGSEATYESGFVIDKFPISRPNLTFSTLTVSNMSPEDSSIYLCSVEGSYGYTFGSGTRLTVV.

This clonotype was counted only a few times. The rearrangement uses TRBV7-9 and TRBJ2-2; TRBD2 is a possible D gene (5 bases). V was shortened by 1 base and J by 5 bases, with 11 bases between the two germline ends. Germline values: CDR1 SEHNR, CDR2 FQNEAQ (reference sequence). The CDR3 is 15 residues long. CDR3 bases: TGTGCCAGCAGCTTAGTGGACTTTTGGACCGGGGAGCTGTTTTTT. Translated: CASSLVDFWTGELFF.

The rearrangement joins TRBV12-3 or TRBV12-4 to TRBJ2-7, with a tentative D call TRBD2 (5 bases). CDR3 size: 13 residues. V was cut by 5 bases and J by 4 bases, with 12 bases left in between. The chain's CDR3 is CASSRRVRYEQYF. For the CDR3, the DNA is TGTGCCAGCAGTCGGCGGGTCAGGTACGAGCAGTACTTC.

The chain employs TRBV11-1 and TRBJ1-5; 11 bases match TRBD1. This CDR3 region has 18 residues. The germline V gene encodes CDR1 SGHAT and CDR2 FQDESV (reference sequence). V lost 0 bases, J lost 1 base, and 5 bases stayed unmatched. As DNA, the CDR3 is TGTGCCAGCAGCTTAGCGCGGACAGGGGGCGGAAGCAATCAGCCCCAGCATTTT. It is translated as CASSLARTGGGSNQPQHF.

This clonotype has a handful of counts. The chain uses TRBV20-1 and TRBJ2-5; tentatively, D is TRBD1 (6 bases). The CDR3 sequence is 16 residues long. The germline gives CDR1 DFQATT, CDR2 SNEGSKA (reference sequence). Trimming shortened V by 6 bases and J by 2 bases, and 22 bases separated the two germline ends. CDR3 loop: CSATLNPGQIQETQYF. CDR3 in DNA: TGCAGTGCCACCCTGAACCCCGGACAGATTCAAGAGACCCAGTACTTC.

This chain uses TRBV30 with TRBJ2-5; D is possibly TRBD2 (5 bases). The CDR3 has 14 amino acids. Germline V gives CDR1 GTSNPN, CDR2 SVGIG (reference sequence). V lost 7 bases and J 5 bases, leaving 20 bases between the germline ends. The CDR3 DNA sequence: TGTGCCTCGGACTTACTAGGGAGCGGTGAGACCCAGTACTTC. It encodes CASDLLGSGETQYF.

This clonotype appeared a few times. The J gene is TRBJ2-3, the V gene TRBV4-2; 7 nucleotides align to TRBD2. After removal of 3 bases from V and 5 bases from J, the junction contained 8 bases not matched to a gene. CDR1 LGHNA and CDR2 YNFKEQ come from the germline V gene. The CDR3 has 15 amino acids. The DNA for the CDR3 is TGTGCCAGCAGCCACACGATCCTAGCGGAAGATACGCAGTATTTT. It codes for CASSHTILAEDTQYF.

The CDR3 loop reads CAISEFPSGGLGAQYF. CDR3 coding DNA: TGTGCCATCAGTGAGTTTCCTAGCGGGGGACTAGGCGCGCAGTATTTT. The chain combines TRBV10-3 with TRBJ2-3; 10 bases agree with TRBD2. The junction had 11 bases not matched to a gene; V was cut back by 1 base and J by 10 bases. Germline V gives CDR1 ENHRY, CDR2 SYGVKD. This CDR3 contains 16 residues.